One and the same sample provided the 14 T cell receptor beta chains below, sequenced in a study of blood T cell repertoires in COVID-19. Sequencing used immunoSEQ multiplex PCR; TCRdb keeps in-frame clones, though not all of them. This table holds around 270,000 clones, approximately 88% found once. Sequencing used PBMCs or T cells enriched from blood (not recorded which). These receptors originate from a woman in her forties who had been exposed to COVID-19.

This chain joins TRBV28 and TRBJ1-4, with 12 nucleotides matching TRBD1. The CDR3 is 16 amino acids. Germline-derived CDR1 and CDR2 are MDHEN and SYDVKM. V shed 3 bases and J 10 bases; nucleotides not matched to a gene: 9. CDR3 DNA sequence: TGTGCCAGCAGTTTGTTAGCCGGGACAGGGGGCGGAAAACTGTTTTTT. Its protein product is CASSLLAGTGGGKLFF.

The rearrangement links TRBV5-4 to TRBJ2-7; TRBD2 might be the D (6 bases). Between the trimmed V and J ends, which lost 0 bases and 2 bases, there was a span of 12 bases. This CDR3 contains 15 residues. Germline assignment: CDR1 SGHNT and CDR2 YYREEE (reference sequence). CDR3 sequence: CASSLDPGRTYEQYV. In DNA, the CDR3 is TGTGCCAGCAGCTTGGATCCAGGGAGGACCTACGAGCAGTACGTC.

There are a few counts of this clone. This chain uses TRBV25-1 with TRBJ1-6; D call uncertain. V lost 0 bases to trimming and J lost 0 bases, with 6 bases between them. Germline V lookup: CDR1 MGHDK, CDR2 SYGVNS. The CDR3 runs 16 residues. This chain's CDR3 is CASSEYRSSYNSPLHF. CDR3 coding DNA: TGTGCCAGCAGTGAATACCGGAGCTCCTATAATTCACCCCTCCACTTT.

The chain has TRBV5-1 and TRBJ1-1; 7 nucleotides align to TRBD1. The CDR3 covers 14 residues. In germline, CDR1 is SGHRS, CDR2 YFSETQ. V gave up 5 bases and J gave up 1 base; unmatched junction bases: 5. The CDR3 DNA follows: TGCGCCAGCAGACAGGCAGGGGGGAACACTGAAGCTTTCTTT. This codes for CASRQAGGNTEAFF. Drawing the rest from reference TRBV5-1 and TRBJ1-1, the complete variable domain is KAGVTQTPRYLIKTRGQQVTLSCSPISGHRSVSWYQQTPGQGLQFLFEYFSETQRNKGNFPGRFSGRQFSNSRSEMNVSTLELGDSALYLCASRQAGGNTEAFFGQGTRLTVV.

The chain joins TRBV21-1 to TRBJ1-5; the table's D call, TRBD1, was not checked against the DNA. TRBV21-1 is tagged as a pseudogene. CDR3 length: 12 residues. The CDR3 reads CASSPGLRPQHF. The CDR3 DNA follows: TGTGCCAGCAGCCCAGGGTTGAGGCCCCAGCATTTT.

CDR3 region: CASSPLPGSYEQYF. CDR3 bases: TGTGCCAGCAGCCCGCTTCCGGGGAGCTACGAGCAGTACTTC. This rearrangement joins TRBV7-6 to TRBJ2-7; TRBD2 is a possible D gene (5 bases). This CDR3 is 14 amino acids long. CDR1 and CDR2 (germline): SGHVS, FNYEAQ. V was cut by 5 bases and J by 3 bases, with 14 bases left in between.

The chain employs TRBV5-4 and TRBJ1-2; D remains ambiguous. This CDR3 has 13 residues. The V end lost 2 bases, the J end lost 8 bases, and 13 bases lay between the germline ends. Germline CDR1 reads SGHNT; CDR2 reads YYREEE (reference sequence). In DNA, the CDR3 is TGTGCCAGCAGCTTCCCACAGACGGCGGGCTACACCTTC. As protein: CASSFPQTAGYTF.

The V and J genes are TRBV7-3 and TRBJ2-1; TRBD1 is a possible D gene (6 bases). This CDR3 comprises 15 residues. Trimming left V 2 bases short and J 6 bases short, with 14 bases between. CDR1 and CDR2 from the germline V gene are SGHTA and FQGTGA. In DNA, the CDR3 is TGTGCCAGCAGCTTACAGGGGAAAATCTTCAATGAGCAGTTCTTC. Protein sequence: CASSLQGKIFNEQFF.

V gene TRBV7-2 combines with J gene TRBJ2-6; TRBD1 is a possible D gene (7 bases). The germline V gene encodes CDR1 SGHTA and CDR2 FQGNSA. This CDR3 is 17 amino acids long. Trimming pared 2 bases from V and 2 bases from J, leaving 13 bases between. The CDR3 DNA sequence: TGTGCCAGCAGCTTAAGGAGGGGGACAGCTGGGGCCAACGTCCTGACTTTC. Encoded protein: CASSLRRGTAGANVLTF. The variable domain in full, with the rest retrieved from reference TRBV7-2 and TRBJ2-6, is GAGVSQSPSNKVTEKGKDVELRCDPISGHTALYWYRQSLGQGLEFLIYFQGNSAPDKSGLPSDRFSAERTGGSVSTLTIQRTQQEDSAVYLCASSLRRGTAGANVLTFGAGSRLTVL.

The rearrangement joins TRBV4-2 to TRBJ2-6; tentatively, D is TRBD1 (5 bases). V lost 4 bases to trimming and J lost 0 bases, with 10 bases between them. The CDR3 loop spans 16 amino acids. Germline V gives CDR1 LGHNA, CDR2 YNFKEQ. CDR3 in DNA: TGTGCCAGCAGCCTAGACAGTCCCTCTGGGGCCAACGTCCTGACTTTC. Translating it yields CASSLDSPSGANVLTF.

The V and J genes are TRBV13 and TRBJ2-1; 7 bases line up with TRBD1. Germline V gene lookup returns CDR1 PRHDT and CDR2 FYEKMQ (reference sequence). Trimming took 1 base from V and 2 from J; bases not matched to a gene: 5. CDR3 length equals 16 residues. CDR3 loop: CASSLEGAGAYNEQFF. The CDR3 nucleotides are TGTGCCAGCAGCTTAGAGGGGGCTGGGGCCTACAATGAGCAGTTCTTC.

The chain is built from TRBV4-1 and TRBJ1-1; no definite D call. Germline lookup yields CDR1 MGHRA and CDR2 YSYEKL. The CDR3 loop spans 14 amino acids. Deletions cut 3 bases from V and 1 base from J, with 9 bases between. CDR3 nucleotides: TGCGCCAGCAGCCAGCTTGAGGGGAACACTGAAGCTTTCTTT. It is translated as CASSQLEGNTEAFF.

The genes are TRBV3-1 (or the pseudogene TRBV3-2) and TRBJ1-5; TRBD1 is a possible D gene (5 bases). The V and J ends lost 0 bases and 3 bases respectively, with 12 bases between them. This CDR3 is 16 amino acids long. Germline V lookup: CDR1 LGHDT, CDR2 YNNKEL (reference sequence). The CDR3 nucleotides read TGTGCCAGCAGCCAAGAGAAAAGGGGTTACAATCAGCCCCAGCATTTT. Translation: CASSQEKRGYNQPQHF.

V gene TRBV6-2 or TRBV6-3 combines with J gene TRBJ1-4; 7 bases line up with TRBD1. V trimming: 0 bases; J trimming: 8 bases; junction bases outside the gene matches: 6. CDR3 length: 15 amino acids. Germline V gene data show CDR1 as MNHEY and CDR2 as SVGEGT. The CDR3 DNA reads as TGTGCCAGCAGTTACTCAGGGGGCGCGGAGGAAAAACTGTTTTTT. This gives the protein CASSYSGGAEEKLFF.